These 8 T cell receptor beta chains came from one sample sequenced in a study of blood T cell repertoires in COVID-19. Only in-frame clones appear in the TCRdb table, and some are missing; sequencing was by immunoSEQ multiplex PCR. This sample has 25,000 to 35,000 clones, with roughly nine tenths found just once. The material sequenced was peripheral blood. The receptor source for this set is a woman in her thirties or forties with active or convalescent COVID-19.

The rearrangement uses TRBV5-5 and TRBJ1-2, with 10 bases fitting TRBD1. This CDR3 contains 14 residues. J was trimmed by 7 bases and V by 0 bases; bases with no gene match: 3. The germline V gene encodes CDR1 SGHKS and CDR2 YYEKEE (reference sequence). In DNA, the CDR3 is TGTGCCAGCAGCTTGGGGACAGGGGGGTCTGGCTACACCTTC. Amino acids: CASSLGTGGSGYTF.

The CDR3 DNA reads TGTGCCTGGAGTGAAGGGGGCGACGCTGAAGCTTTCTTT. Protein sequence: CAWSEGGDAEAFF. V gene TRBV30 combines with J gene TRBJ1-1; 7 nucleotides align to TRBD1. CDR1 and CDR2 (germline): GTSNPN, SVGIG (reference sequence). V lost 1 base to trimming and J lost 6 bases; unmatched junction nucleotides: 5. This CDR3 has 13 residues.

This clone came up a few times. V usage is TRBV3-1 (or the pseudogene TRBV3-2) and J usage is TRBJ1-5; D perhaps matches TRBD1 (5 bases). V was pared by 7 bases and J by 9 bases, with 28 bases between. The germline V gene has CDR1 LGHDT and CDR2 YNNKEL (reference sequence). This CDR3 spans 17 amino acids. As DNA, the CDR3 is TGTGCCAGCAACACAAGATCCCCACCGGTCAGGGCCGGGCCCCAGCATTTT. Its protein product is CASNTRSPPVRAGPQHF.

The chain employs TRBV6-1 and TRBJ2-1; 14 nucleotides align to TRBD2. The V gene's germline CDR1 is MNHNS and CDR2 SASEGT. The CDR3 has 16 residues. With 4 bases clipped from V and 7 bases from J, the junction kept 6 bases outside the gene matches. As DNA, the CDR3 is TGTGCCAGCAGTGGACGACTAGCGGGGGGGACGAATGAGCAGTTCTTC. Residues: CASSGRLAGGTNEQFF.

This clone was recorded only once. The V gene is TRBV9, the J gene TRBJ2-5; 7 bases fit TRBD2. After removal of 2 bases from V and 1 base from J, the junction contained 2 bases not matched to a gene. The CDR3 is made up of 14 amino acids. Per germline, CDR1 SGDLS and CDR2 YYNGEE. DNA of the CDR3: TGTGCCAGCAGCGTCGGGGGGACCCAAGAGACCCAGTACTTC. This translates into CASSVGGTQETQYF.

The J gene is TRBJ2-1, the V gene TRBV7-2; a possible D gene is TRBD1 (6 bases). The V gene's germline CDR1 is SGHTA and CDR2 FQGNSA. V shed 5 bases and J shed 4 bases, with 21 bases lying between them. This CDR3 region has 17 residues. CDR3: CASSPYRVAATYNEQFF. Here the CDR3 DNA reads TGTGCCAGCAGCCCCTACAGGGTTGCCGCGACTTACAATGAGCAGTTCTTC. Looking up the rest from reference TRBV7-2 and TRBJ2-1 gives the full variable domain: GAGVSQSPSNKVTEKGKDVELRCDPISGHTALYWYRQSLGQGLEFLIYFQGNSAPDKSGLPSDRFSAERTGGSVSTLTIQRTQQEDSAVYLCASSPYRVAATYNEQFFGPGTRLTVL.

The rearrangement joins TRBV18 to TRBJ1-2, with 8 positions matching TRBD1. The CDR3 length is 16 residues. Germline CDR1 reads KGHSH; CDR2 reads LQKENI. After removal of 2 bases from V and 6 bases from J, the junction contained 11 bases not matched to a gene. CDR3 loop: CASSPNTGGFQDGYTF. The CDR3 bases are TGTGCCAGCTCACCAAATACAGGGGGTTTTCAGGATGGCTACACCTTC.

The chain joins TRBV28 to TRBJ2-7; tentatively, D is TRBD2 (5 bases). Germline assignment: CDR1 MDHEN and CDR2 SYDVKM. This CDR3 is 12 amino acids long. Trimming took off 8 bases at V and 3 bases at J, with 11 bases between the two ends. CDR3 in amino acids: CASWESSYEQYF. CDR3 bases: TGTGCCAGCTGGGAGTCAAGCTACGAGCAGTACTTC.